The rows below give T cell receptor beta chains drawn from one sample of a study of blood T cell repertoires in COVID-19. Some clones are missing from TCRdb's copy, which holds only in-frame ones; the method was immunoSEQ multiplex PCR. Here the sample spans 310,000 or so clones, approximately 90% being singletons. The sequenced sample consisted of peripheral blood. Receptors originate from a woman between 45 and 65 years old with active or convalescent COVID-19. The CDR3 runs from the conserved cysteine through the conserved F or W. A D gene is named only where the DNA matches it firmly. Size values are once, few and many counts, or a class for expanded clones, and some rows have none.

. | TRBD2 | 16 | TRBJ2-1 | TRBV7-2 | TGTGCCAGCAGCCTTAATCTAGCGGGACTATACAATGAGCAGTTCTTC | CASSLNLAGLYNEQFF
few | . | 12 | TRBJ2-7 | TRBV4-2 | TGTGCCAGCAGCCAACCTAGCTACGAGCAGTACTTC | CASSQPSYEQYF
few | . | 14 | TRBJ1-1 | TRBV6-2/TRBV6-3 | TGTGCCAGCAGTTTCAGGGTAGTGAACACTGAAGCTTTCTTT | CASSFRVVNTEAFF
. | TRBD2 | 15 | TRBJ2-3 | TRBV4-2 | TGTGCCAGCAGCCAAGGGGGCGGGGGGGCGGATACGCAGTATTTT | CASSQGGGGADTQYF
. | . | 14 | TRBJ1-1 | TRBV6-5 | TGTGCCAGCAGTTACTACGGGGGGAGCACTGAAGCTTTCTTT | CASSYYGGSTEAFF
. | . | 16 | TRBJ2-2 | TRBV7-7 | TGTGCTAGCAGCTTTGGACGGGGAATCAACACCGGGGAGCTGTTTTTT | CASSFGRGINTGELFF
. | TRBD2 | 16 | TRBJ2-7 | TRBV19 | TGTGCCAGTAGTGTCGGGACTAGCGGGGTCTACTACGAGCAGTACTTC | CASSVGTSGVYYEQYF
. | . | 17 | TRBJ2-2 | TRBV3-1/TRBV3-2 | TGTGCCAGCAGCCAAGATTGGCGGGAGCAGGGGACCGGGGAGCTGTTTTTT | CASSQDWREQGTGELFF
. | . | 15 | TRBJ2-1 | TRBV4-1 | TGCGCCAGCAGCCAAGCCCGGGGTGCTTGGAATGAGCAGTTCTTC | CASSQARGAWNEQFF
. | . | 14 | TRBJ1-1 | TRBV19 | TGTGCCAGTAGTATAGGGGAGGGGAACACTGAAGCTTTCTTT | CASSIGEGNTEAFF
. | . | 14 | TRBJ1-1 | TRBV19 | TGTGCCAGTAGTATCTCTATAATGAACACTGAAGCTTTCTTT | CASSISIMNTEAFF
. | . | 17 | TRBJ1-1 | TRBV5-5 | TGTGCCAGCAGCCCACGTCAGGCCGCTGCGTGGAACACTGAAGCTTTCTTT | CASSPRQAAAWNTEAFF
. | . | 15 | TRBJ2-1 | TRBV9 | TGTGCCAGCAGCGTAGTCGGCAGGGTGTCAAATGAGCAGTTCTTC | CASSVVGRVSNEQFF
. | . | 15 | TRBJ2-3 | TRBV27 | TGTGCCAGCAGCACGTACGGGGTGCTTCCAGATACGCAGTATTTT | CASSTYGVLPDTQYF
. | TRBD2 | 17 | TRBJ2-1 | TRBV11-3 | TGTGCCAGCAGCTCGGGGACTAGCGGGAGATCGGGCAATGAGCAGTTCTTC | CASSSGTSGRSGNEQFF
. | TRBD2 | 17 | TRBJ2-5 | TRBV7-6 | TGTGCCAGCAGCTTAACTTCGGGACTAGCGGGGCTAGAGACCCAGTACTTC | CASSLTSGLAGLETQYF
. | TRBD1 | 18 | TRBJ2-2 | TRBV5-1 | TGCGCCAGCAGCTTGGGGACAGGGGTCACCCGAGGGGCCGGGGAGCTGTTTTTT | CASSLGTGVTRGAGELFF
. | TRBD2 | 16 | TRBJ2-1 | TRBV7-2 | TGTGCCAGCAGCCGGACTAGCGGGAGCTCCTACAATGAGCAGTTCTTC | CASSRTSGSSYNEQFF
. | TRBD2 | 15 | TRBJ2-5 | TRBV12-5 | TGTGCTAGTGGTCCAGCGGGAGGTAACCAAGAGACCCAGTACTTC | CASGPAGGNQETQYF
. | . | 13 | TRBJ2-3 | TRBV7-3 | TGTGCCAGCGCTGAGGGGGGGACAGATACGCAGTATTTT | CASAEGGTDTQYF
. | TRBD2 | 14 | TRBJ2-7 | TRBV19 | TGTGCCAGTAGTACACCTAGCGGTACCTACGAGCAGTACTTC | CASSTPSGTYEQYF
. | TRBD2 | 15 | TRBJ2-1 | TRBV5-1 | TGCGCCAGCAGCTTGGGTGATAGCGGGCGCAATGAGCAGTTCTTC | CASSLGDSGRNEQFF
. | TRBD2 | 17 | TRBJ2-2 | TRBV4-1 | TGCGCCAGCAGCCAAGTTCTAGCGGGGGGGGCCTATGAGGAGCTGTTTTTT | CASSQVLAGGAYEELFF
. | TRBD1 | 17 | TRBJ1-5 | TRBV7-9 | TGTGCCAGCAGCCCCGGGACAGGGGATATCGGCAATCAGCCCCAGCATTTT | CASSPGTGDIGNQPQHF
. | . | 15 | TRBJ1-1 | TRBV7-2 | TGTGCCAGCAGCTTAGTTTCAGGGGCGAACACTGAAGCTTTCTTT | CASSLVSGANTEAFF
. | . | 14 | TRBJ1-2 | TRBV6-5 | TGTGCCAGCAGTCCGGAGGTGGGAAATTATGGCTACACCTTC | CASSPEVGNYGYTF
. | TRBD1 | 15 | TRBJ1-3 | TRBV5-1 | TGCGCCAGCAGCTTGCGAGGGGGCCCTGGAAACACCATATATTTT | CASSLRGGPGNTIYF
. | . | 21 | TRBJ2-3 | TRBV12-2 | TGTGCAAGTCGCTTAGCGAATACATCGGCCCCCCGCCGGGAGCATGCAGATACGCAGTATTTT | CASRLANTSAPRREHADTQYF
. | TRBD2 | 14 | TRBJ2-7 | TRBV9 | TGTGCCAGCATCCTTAGCGGGAGGGCCTACGAGCAGTACTTC | CASILSGRAYEQYF
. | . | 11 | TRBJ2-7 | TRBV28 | TGTGCCAGCACTTACCGGGAGGAGCAGTACTTC | CASTYREEQYF
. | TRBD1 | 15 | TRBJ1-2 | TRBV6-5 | TGTGCCAGCAAAGAGCTCCCGGGACAGGCCTATGGCTACACCTTC | CASKELPGQAYGYTF
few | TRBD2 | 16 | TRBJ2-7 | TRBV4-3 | TGCGCCAGCAGCCAAGTCGGCGGTAGCGGGGCCTACGAGCAGTACTTC | CASSQVGGSGAYEQYF
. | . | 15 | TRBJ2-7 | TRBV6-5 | TGTGCCAGCAGTTATAATCGGTTTGAGAGCGGCGAGCAGTACTTC | CASSYNRFESGEQYF
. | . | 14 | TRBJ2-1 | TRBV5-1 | TGCGCCAGCAGCTTGGAAGGGGAAAACAATGAGCAGTTCTTC | CASSLEGENNEQFF
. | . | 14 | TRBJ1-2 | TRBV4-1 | TGCGCCAGCAGCCAAGTAGGACAGATCTATGGCTACACCTTC | CASSQVGQIYGYTF
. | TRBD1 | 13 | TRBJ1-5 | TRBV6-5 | TGTGCCAGCAGCCTACAGGGGGGAGGGCCCCAGCATTTT | CASSLQGGGPQHF
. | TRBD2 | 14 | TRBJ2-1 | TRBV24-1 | TGTGCCACCAGTGATTGGGGGGAGGGCCGGGAACAGTTCTTC | CATSDWGEGREQFF
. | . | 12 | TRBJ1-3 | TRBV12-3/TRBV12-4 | TGTGCCAGCAGTTCGGGTGGAAACACCATATATTTT | CASSSGGNTIYF
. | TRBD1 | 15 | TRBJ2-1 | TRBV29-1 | TGCAGCGTTGAATTCGGGACAGGAGACTACAATGAGCAGTTCTTC | CSVEFGTGDYNEQFF
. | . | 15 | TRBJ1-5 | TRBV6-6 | TGTGCCAGCAGCTCTTCCACGCCAGGGGAAGATACCCAGCATTTT | CASSSSTPGEDTQHF
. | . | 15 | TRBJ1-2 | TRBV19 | TGTGCCAGTACACTTTCAATTCTCGCGGGCAATGGCTACACCTTC | CASTLSILAGNGYTF
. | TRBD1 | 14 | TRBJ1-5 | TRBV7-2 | TGTGCCAGCAGCGTAGACAGGGGGAATCAGCCCCAGCATTTT | CASSVDRGNQPQHF
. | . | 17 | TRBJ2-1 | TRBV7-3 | TGTGCCAGCAGCTTAAATCCTTCGGGAGTGGGTTCGAATGAGCAGTTCTTC | CASSLNPSGVGSNEQFF